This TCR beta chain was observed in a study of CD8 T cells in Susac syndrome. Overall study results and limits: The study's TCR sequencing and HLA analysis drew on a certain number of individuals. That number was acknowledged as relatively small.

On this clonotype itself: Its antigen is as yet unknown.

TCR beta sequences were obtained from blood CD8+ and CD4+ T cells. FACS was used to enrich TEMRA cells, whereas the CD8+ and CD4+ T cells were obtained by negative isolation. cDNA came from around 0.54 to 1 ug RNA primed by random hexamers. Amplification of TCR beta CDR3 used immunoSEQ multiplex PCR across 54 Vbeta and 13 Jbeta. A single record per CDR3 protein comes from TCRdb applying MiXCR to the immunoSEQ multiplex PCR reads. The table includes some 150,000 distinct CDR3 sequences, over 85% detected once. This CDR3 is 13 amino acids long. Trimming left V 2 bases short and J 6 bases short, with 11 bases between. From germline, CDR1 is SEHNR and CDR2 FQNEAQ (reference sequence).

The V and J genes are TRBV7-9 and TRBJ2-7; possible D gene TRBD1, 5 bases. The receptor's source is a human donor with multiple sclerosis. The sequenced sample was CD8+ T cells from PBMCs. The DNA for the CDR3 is TGTGCCAGCAGCTTACGGGCAGGGCGCGAGCAGTACTTC. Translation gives CASSLRAGREQYF.